This T cell receptor (beta chain) was sequenced in a study of spatial heterogeneity in lung cancer (dated by TCRdb to between 2018 and 2021). About the full investigation: Beta-chain transcripts were consistently detected in greater numbers than alpha-chain transcripts, which likely reflected higher beta-chain transcript abundance. In the raw uncorrected reads, each unique combination of TCR and UMI appeared on average more than ten times. TCR alpha and beta repertoires were quantitatively compared across multiple tumor regions, matched nontumor lung and blood in non-small cell lung cancer. Nonsynonymous mutation counts, determined by whole-exome sequencing of tumor tissue, were related to features of the TCR repertoire. At surgery, some 220 tumor regions, approximately 64 matched nontumor lung samples and about 56 PBMC samples were TCR-sequenced for both alpha and beta chains.

Library prep was done by 5' RACE. Data came from a NextSeq 500. To allow correction of PCR and sequencing errors, the TCR library protocol tagged every TCR cDNA molecule with a unique molecular identifier. The authors' pipeline ran thus. TCR identification, UMI-based error correction and CDR3 extraction were performed with Decombinator tools. Expanded TCRs were defined as those above a frequency of 2 per 1,000, corresponding to the top 1% of the tumor frequency distribution. Renyi diversity was calculated using the R vegan package after each repertoire was subsampled 100 times to 5,000 TCRs. To build CDR3 similarity networks, amino acid triplet string-kernel similarity was used, and CDR3s were connected when their pairwise similarity was above 0.82. TCRdb reprocessed the public reads (quality trimming at Q25 with fastp, clone calling with MiXCR) and kept in-frame beta chains. Each entry merges the rows of one CDR3 protein and shows their most common DNA and genes. The V and J calls here are based on TCRdb, not the publication. The sample includes approximately 39,000 distinct CDR3 sequences, with under 6.5% observed a single time. Under 14% of the sample is held by the ten biggest clonotypes.

This clonotype occurred many times. Its antigen remains unidentified. The input lacks base qualities; no much larger clone sits a single base away. The time point label here, explained by the study, means: sample taken at primary tumor resection. Without any cell sorting, TCR sequencing was performed on whole RNA extracted either from tumor and nontumor lung tissue or from cryopreserved PBMC samples. The donors were more than 65 patients from the lung TRACERx cohort who had early-stage, untreated non-small cell lung cancer. Only patients for whom sufficient RNA was available from at least two tumor regions were selected for TCR sequencing. The CDR3 has 16 amino acids, counting the end cysteine and phenylalanine. Only the CDR3 DNA stays, 48 bases, in frame from base 1. V drops 5 bases and J drops 0 bases, leaving 13 bases in between. CDR1 and CDR2, per the germline V gene, are SGHNT and YENEEA. The paper's findings and limits, for the study overall: Ubiquitous expanded tumor TCRs were found in blood more often at tumor resection than at routine follow-up. Confirming at a functional level the hypothesis that regional TCRs recognize regional mutations was considered to require additional single-cell paired TCR alpha and beta sequencing.

The material sequenced was PBMCs, taken at surgery. This TCR was recovered from a male donor with early-stage non-small cell lung cancer. The V and J genes are TRBV11-3 and TRBJ1-4, with the D gene not confidently named. The DNA is as follows: TGTGCCAGCAGCCCCGGGAGGGTTGCAACTAATGAAAAACTGTTTTTT. This sequence encodes CASSPGRVATNEKLFF.